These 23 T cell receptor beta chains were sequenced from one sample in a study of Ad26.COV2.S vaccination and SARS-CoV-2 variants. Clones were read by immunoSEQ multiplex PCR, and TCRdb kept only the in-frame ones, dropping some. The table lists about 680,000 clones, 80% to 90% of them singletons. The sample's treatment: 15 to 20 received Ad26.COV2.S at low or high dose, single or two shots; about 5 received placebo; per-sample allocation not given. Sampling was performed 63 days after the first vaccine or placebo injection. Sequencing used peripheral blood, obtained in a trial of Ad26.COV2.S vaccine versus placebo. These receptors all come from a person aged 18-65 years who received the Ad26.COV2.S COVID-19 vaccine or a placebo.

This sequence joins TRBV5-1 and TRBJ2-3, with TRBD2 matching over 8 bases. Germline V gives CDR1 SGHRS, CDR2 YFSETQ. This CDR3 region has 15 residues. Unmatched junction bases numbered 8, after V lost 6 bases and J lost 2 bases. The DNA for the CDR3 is TGCGCCAGCAATGGGCAGCGGGGGAACACAGATACGCAGTATTTT. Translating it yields CASNGQRGNTDTQYF.

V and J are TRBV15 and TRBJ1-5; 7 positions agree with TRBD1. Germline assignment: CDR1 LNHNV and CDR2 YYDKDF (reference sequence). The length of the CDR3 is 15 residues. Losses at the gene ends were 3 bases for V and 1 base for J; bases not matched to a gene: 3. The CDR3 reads CATSRRQGSNQPQHF. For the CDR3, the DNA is TGTGCCACCAGCAGGAGACAGGGAAGCAATCAGCCCCAGCATTTT. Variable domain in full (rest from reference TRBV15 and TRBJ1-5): DAMVIQNPRYQVTQFGKPVTLSCSQTLNHNVMYWYQQKSSQAPKLLFHYYDKDFNNEADTPDNFQSRRPNTSFCFLDIRSPGLGDTAMYLCATSRRQGSNQPQHFGDGTRLSIL.

The CDR3 spells CASSKKTDSTYNEQFF. CDR3 nucleotides: TGTGCCAGTAGTAAAAAGACGGATTCAACCTACAATGAGCAGTTCTTC. This sequence joins TRBV19 and TRBJ2-1, with D unresolved. Trimming took off 4 bases at V and 2 bases at J, with 15 bases between the two ends. The V gene's germline CDR1 is LNHDA and CDR2 SQIVND (reference sequence). CDR3 length: 16 amino acids. Using reference TRBV19 and TRBJ2-1 for the parts outside the CDR3, the full variable domain is DGGITQSPKYLFRKEGQNVTLSCEQNLNHDAMYWYRQDPGQGLRLIYYSQIVNDFQKGDIAEGYSVSREKKESFPLTVTSAQKNPTAFYLCASSKKTDSTYNEQFFGPGTRLTVL.

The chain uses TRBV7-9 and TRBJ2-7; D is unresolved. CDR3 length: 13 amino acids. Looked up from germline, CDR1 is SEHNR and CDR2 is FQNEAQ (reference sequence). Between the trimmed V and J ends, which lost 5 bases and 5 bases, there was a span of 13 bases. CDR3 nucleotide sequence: TGTGCCAGCAGCCAGACTGGCCCCCACGAGCAGTACTTC. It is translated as CASSQTGPHEQYF.

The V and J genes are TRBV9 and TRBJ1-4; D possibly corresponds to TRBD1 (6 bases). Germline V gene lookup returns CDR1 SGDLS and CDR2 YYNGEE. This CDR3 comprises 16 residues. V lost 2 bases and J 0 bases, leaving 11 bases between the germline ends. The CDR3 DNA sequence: TGTGCCAGCAGCGTTGAGGGGGATTCAACTAATGAAAAACTGTTTTTT. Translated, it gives CASSVEGDSTNEKLFF.

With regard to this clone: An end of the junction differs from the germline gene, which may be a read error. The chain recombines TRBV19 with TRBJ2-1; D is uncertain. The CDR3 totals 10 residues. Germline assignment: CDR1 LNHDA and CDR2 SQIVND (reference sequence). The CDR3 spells CASSDGVVVF. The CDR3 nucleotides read TGTGCCAGTAGTGACGGCGTGGTAGTCTTC.

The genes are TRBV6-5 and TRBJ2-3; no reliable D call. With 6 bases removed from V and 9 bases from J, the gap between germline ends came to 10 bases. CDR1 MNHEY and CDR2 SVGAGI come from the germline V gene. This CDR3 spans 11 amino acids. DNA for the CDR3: TGTGCCAGCAGATACGCAACGACGCAGTATTTT. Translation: CASRYATTQYF.

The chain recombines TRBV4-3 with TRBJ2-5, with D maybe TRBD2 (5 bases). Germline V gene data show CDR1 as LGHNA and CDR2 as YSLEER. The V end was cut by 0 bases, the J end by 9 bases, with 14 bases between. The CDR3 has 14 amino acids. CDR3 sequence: CASSQDEGQWAQYF. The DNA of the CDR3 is TGCGCCAGCAGCCAAGACGAGGGTCAATGGGCCCAGTACTTC.

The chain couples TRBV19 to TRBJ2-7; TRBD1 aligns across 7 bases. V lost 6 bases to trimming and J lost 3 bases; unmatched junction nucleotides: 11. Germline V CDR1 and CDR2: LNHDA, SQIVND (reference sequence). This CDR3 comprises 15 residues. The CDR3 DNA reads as TGTGCCAGTAGACTACAGGGGATCTCTGGCTACGAGCAGTACTTC. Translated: CASRLQGISGYEQYF.

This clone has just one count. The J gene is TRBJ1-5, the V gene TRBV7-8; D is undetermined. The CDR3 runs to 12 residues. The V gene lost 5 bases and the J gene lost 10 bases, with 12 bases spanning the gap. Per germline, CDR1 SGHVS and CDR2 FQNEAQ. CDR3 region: CASSHGRLPQHF. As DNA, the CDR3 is TGTGCCAGCAGCCATGGACGCCTCCCCCAGCATTTT.

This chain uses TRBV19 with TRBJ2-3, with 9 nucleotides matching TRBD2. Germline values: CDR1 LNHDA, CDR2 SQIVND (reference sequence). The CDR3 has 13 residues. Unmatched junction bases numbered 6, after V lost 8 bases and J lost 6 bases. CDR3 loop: CASELAGSDTQYF. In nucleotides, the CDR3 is TGTGCCAGTGAACTAGCGGGCAGCGATACGCAGTATTTT.

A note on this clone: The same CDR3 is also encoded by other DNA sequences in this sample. The CDR3 DNA follows: TGCGCCAGCAGCCCCGGGACCCCGAACACCGGGGAGCTGTTTTTT. It encodes CASSPGTPNTGELFF. The rearrangement joins TRBV5-1 to TRBJ2-2; either TRBD1 or TRBD2 may fit D (5 bases each). Trimming removed 4 bases at V and 0 bases at J, with 10 bases between. CDR1 is SGHRS, CDR2 YFSETQ, per germline. CDR3 size: 15 residues.

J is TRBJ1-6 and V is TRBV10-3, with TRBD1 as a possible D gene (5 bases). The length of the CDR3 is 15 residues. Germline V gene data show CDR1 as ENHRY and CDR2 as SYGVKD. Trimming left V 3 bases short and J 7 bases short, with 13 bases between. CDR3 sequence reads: CAISETGTENSPLHF. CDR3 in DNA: TGTGCCATCAGTGAAACCGGGACGGAAAATTCACCCCTCCACTTT.

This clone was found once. The CDR3 spells CASSFGAMNSPLHF. The DNA for the CDR3 is TGTGCCAGCAGCTTCGGCGCTATGAATTCACCCCTCCACTTT. The rearrangement joins TRBV11-2 to TRBJ1-6; no firm D call. Germline V CDR1 and CDR2: SGHAT, FQNNGV. The ends were cut back, 3 bases at V and 7 bases at J, with 10 bases in the middle. The CDR3 totals 14 residues.

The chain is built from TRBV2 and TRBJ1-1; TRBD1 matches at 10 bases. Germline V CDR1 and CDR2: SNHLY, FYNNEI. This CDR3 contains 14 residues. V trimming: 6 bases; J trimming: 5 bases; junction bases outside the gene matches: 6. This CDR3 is CASRGQGERTEAFF. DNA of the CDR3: TGTGCCAGCAGAGGACAGGGGGAAAGGACTGAAGCTTTCTTT.

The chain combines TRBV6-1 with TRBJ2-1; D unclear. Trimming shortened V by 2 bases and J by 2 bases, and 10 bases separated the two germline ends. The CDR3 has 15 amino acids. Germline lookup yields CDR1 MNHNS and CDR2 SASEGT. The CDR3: CASSETGFPYNEQFF. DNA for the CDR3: TGTGCCAGCAGTGAAACCGGGTTCCCCTACAATGAGCAGTTCTTC.

In DNA form, the CDR3 reads TGTGCCAGCTCACTGGACAGAACTAACTATGGCTACACCTTC. Protein: CASSLDRTNYGYTF. This sequence joins TRBV18 and TRBJ1-2; D is perhaps TRBD1 (6 bases). The germline V and J ends were trimmed by 4 bases and 0 bases, with 9 bases remaining between them. Per the germline V gene, CDR1 is KGHSH and CDR2 is LQKENI. The CDR3 length is 14 residues. The entire variable domain, with the rest obtained from reference TRBV18 and TRBJ1-2, is as follows: NAGVMQNPRHLVRRRGQEARLRCSPMKGHSHVYWYRQLPEEGLKFMVYLQKENIIDESGMPKERFSAEFPKEGPSILRIQQVVRGDSAAYFCASSLDRTNYGYTFGSGTRLTVV.

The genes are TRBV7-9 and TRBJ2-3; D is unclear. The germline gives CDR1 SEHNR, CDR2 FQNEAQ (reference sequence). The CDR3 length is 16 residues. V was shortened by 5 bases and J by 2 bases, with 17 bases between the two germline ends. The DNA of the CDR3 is TGTGCCAGCAGCCCCGACGGCTTTTCCCCCACAGATACGCAGTATTTT. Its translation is CASSPDGFSPTDTQYF.

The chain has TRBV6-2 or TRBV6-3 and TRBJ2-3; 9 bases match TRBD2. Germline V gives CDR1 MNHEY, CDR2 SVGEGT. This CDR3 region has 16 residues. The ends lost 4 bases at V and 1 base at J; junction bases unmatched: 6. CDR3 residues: CASSLHSGGRTDTQYF. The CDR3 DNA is TGTGCCAGCAGTTTGCATAGCGGGGGCCGCACAGATACGCAGTATTTT.

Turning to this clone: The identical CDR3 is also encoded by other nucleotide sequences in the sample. Here the CDR3 reads CAWGGGGETQYF. CDR3 bases: TGTGCCTGGGGAGGGGGTGGCGAGACCCAGTACTTC. The chain recombines TRBV30 with TRBJ2-5; D is perhaps TRBD1 or TRBD2 (6 bases each). This CDR3 has 12 residues. V was pared by 5 bases and J by 5 bases, with 12 bases between. Germline loops: CDR1 GTSNPN, CDR2 SVGIG (reference sequence).

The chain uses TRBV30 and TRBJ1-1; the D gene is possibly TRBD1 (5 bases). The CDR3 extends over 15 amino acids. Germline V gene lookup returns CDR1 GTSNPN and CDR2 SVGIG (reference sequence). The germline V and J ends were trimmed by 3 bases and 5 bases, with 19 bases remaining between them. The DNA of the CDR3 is TGTGCCTGGAGGTCCGTGGGGGGGATGTGGACTGAAGCTTTCTTT. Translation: CAWRSVGGMWTEAFF.

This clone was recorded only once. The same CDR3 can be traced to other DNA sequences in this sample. In DNA, the CDR3 is TGTGCCAGCAGCCAAGATCCGGGGACCCAGTACTTC. Protein: CASSQDPGTQYF. The V gene is TRBV3-1 (or the pseudogene TRBV3-2), the J gene TRBJ2-5; D call uncertain. Germline CDR1 is LGHDT and CDR2 is YNNKEL (reference sequence). Trimming removed 0 bases at V and 7 bases at J, with 6 bases between. The CDR3 loop spans 12 amino acids.

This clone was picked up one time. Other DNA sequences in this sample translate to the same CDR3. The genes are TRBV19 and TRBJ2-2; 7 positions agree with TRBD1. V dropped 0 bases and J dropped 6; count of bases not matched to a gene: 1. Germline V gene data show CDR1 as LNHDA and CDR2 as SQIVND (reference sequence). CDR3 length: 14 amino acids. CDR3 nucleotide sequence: TGTGCCAGTAGTATAGATCAGGGGGCCGGGGAGCTGTTTTTT. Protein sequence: CASSIDQGAGELFF.